A single T cell receptor beta chain is shown here with its context. The record originates from a study of blood T cell repertoires in COVID-19. On the study more broadly: From the United States, Italy and Spain came samples of acute and convalescent COVID-19. The cDNA or gDNA used as material had been derived from T cells, B-cell-depleted T cells, or PBMCs.

Authors' processing steps: Using reference gene primer amplification, nucleated cell counts were estimated. The table came from immunoSEQ multiplex PCR; TCRdb's copy has only in-frame clones and leaves some out. From that table come the V and J calls and clone size; the DNA was used to work out D and trimming. The sample carries around 320,000 clones, 70% to 90% recorded once. The material sequenced was peripheral blood. The clonotype originates from a woman in her thirties who had recovered from COVID-19.

The CDR3 is CASSLQGTRQYF. The CDR3 DNA sequence: TGTGCCAGCAGCTTACAGGGGACACGGCAGTACTTC. The chain combines TRBV7-9 with TRBJ2-7; possibly TRBD1 for D (6 bases). The CDR3 contains 12 residues. CDR1 is SEHNR, CDR2 FQNEAQ, per germline (reference sequence). The V gene lost 2 bases and the J gene lost 9 bases, with 11 bases spanning the gap.